This TCR beta chain was recorded in a study of T cells in women clearing cervical HPV infection. Study overall: Case blood was drawn when the lesion was first found; control blood after infection became undetectable. General study results and limits: Cases carried less TRBV6-7 than controls: approximately 0.1% versus 0.16%.

The length of the CDR3 is 19 residues. Germline V gives CDR1 MNHEY, CDR2 SMNVEV (reference sequence). The V and J ends lost 1 base and 3 bases, in that order; junction bases with no gene match: 13. In the case of this clone: Its matching antigen is unknown. The read falls 3 residues short of the CDR3 end, and the missing part is taken from the germline J gene.

TCRdb's copy holds only in-frame clones and misses some; the assay was immunoSEQ multiplex PCR. The listing records around 38,000 clones. This chain connects TRBV27 to TRBJ2-5, with 11 bases fitting TRBD2. Source material: blood buffy coat. The source is a woman aged 18 to 75 with a cervical HPV16 infection that either progressed to CIN3+ or cleared (not recorded which). Incomplete CDR3 DNA: TGTGCCAGCAGTTTATTAGTACTAGCGGGAGAAGGGGCGAAAGAGACC. As protein: CASSLLVLAGEGAKET. The entire CDR3 is CASSLLVLAGEGAKETQYF.